This TCR beta chain was found in a study of CD8 T cells in ankylosing spondylitis. Generation of TCR beta libraries employed quantitative 5'-RACE incorporating molecular barcodes. TCRdb ran MiXCR on the 5' RACE reads and lists one entry per CDR3 protein. The sample yields about 250,000 distinct CDR3 sequences, under 12% seen once. Findings and limits, study-wide: Disease-associated clones were CD8+ and fairly uncommon in peripheral blood.

Germline V gene data show CDR1 as SGHDT and CDR2 as YYEEEE. CDR3 length equals 16 residues. Trimming removed 5 bases from V and 5 bases from J; junction bases left unmatched: 11. This clonotype occurred many times. Its antigen is currently unknown. The sequence derives from a male donor with ankylosing spondylitis or in good health (not recorded which). V gene TRBV5-6 combines with J gene TRBJ2-5; 11 bases match TRBD1. The sample consisted of blood, either unsorted or a sorted T cell fraction (not recorded which). CDR3 sequence: CASRGTGGSRLETQYF. The DNA of the CDR3 is TGTGCCAGCAGAGGGACAGGGGGGAGTCGTCTGGAGACCCAGTACTTC.